Given below is one T cell receptor beta chain in context. No antigen is known for it. This record belongs to a study of Ad26.COV2.S vaccination and SARS-CoV-2 variants. As for the study in general: Once, or twice with 56 days between doses, Ad26.COV2.S was given intramuscularly. Points from the study as a whole: Assessments of TCR breadth and depth may have underestimated the total T cell responses.

Assay used: immunoSEQ multiplex PCR; TCRdb lists only in-frame clones, some missing. The data hold about 480,000 clones, with roughly nine tenths observed a single time. The treatment here: roughly 20 received Ad26.COV2.S at low or high dose, single or two shots; several received placebo; per-sample allocation not given. Specimen acquisition occurred on day 63 following the initial vaccine or placebo injection. Ad26.COV2.S expressed prefusion-stabilized spike from the original Wuhan strain. The source is a person aged 18 to 65 who received the Ad26.COV2.S COVID-19 vaccine or a placebo. Sequences were derived from peripheral blood, sampled in a trial of Ad26.COV2.S vaccine versus placebo.

CDR3 sequence: CASSLYGSGANTEAFF. The CDR3 DNA sequence: TGTGCCAGCAGCTTATATGGCTCGGGGGCGAACACTGAAGCTTTCTTT. The J gene is TRBJ1-1, the V gene TRBV7-3, with D maybe TRBD1 (6 bases). The V end was cut by 2 bases, the J end by 1 base, with 14 bases between. Germline lookup yields CDR1 SGHTA and CDR2 FQGTGA. The CDR3 length is 16 residues.